The entry below gives a single T cell receptor (beta chain) sequence along with its context. The data stem from a study of blood T cell repertoires in COVID-19. Study-wide context: Sample material is recorded as cDNA or gDNA derived from T cells, B-cell-depleted T cells, or PBMCs.

CDR1 is SGHNT, CDR2 YYREEE, per germline (reference sequence). Deletions cut 2 bases from V and 5 bases from J, with 11 bases between. The CDR3 length is 14 residues. Enrolment of Seattle patients took place during active infection, and they were followed longitudinally. The authors' processing: Amplifying reference gene primers gave estimates of nucleated cell counts. Here immunoSEQ multiplex PCR was the method, and the copy in TCRdb shows in-frame clones only, minus some. Clone size and V and J calls were adopted from that table, with D and trimming inferred from the DNA. The sample lists about 260,000 clones, more than 85% seen once, with 2% to 3% in the top ten.

The sequenced sample consisted of peripheral blood. The origin of this receptor is a person aged 18-35 years with COVID-19, enrolled during active disease. The chain joins TRBV5-4 to TRBJ2-1; maybe TRBD1 (5 bases). CDR3 sequence (DNA): TGTGCCAGCAGCTTTGGAGACAGAGACAATGAGCAGTTCTTC. Translation gives CASSFGDRDNEQFF. The full variable domain, in which reference TRBV5-4 and TRBJ2-1 provide the parts outside the CDR3, is ETGVTQSPTHLIKTRGQQVTLRCSSQSGHNTVSWYQQALGQGPQFIFQYYREEENGRGNFPPRFSGLQFPNYSSELNVNALELDDSALYLCASSFGDRDNEQFFGPGTRLTVL.